The entry below describes one T cell receptor (beta chain). The data were taken from a study of T-cell reconstitution after alpha-beta-depleted transplantation in children. Unique molecular identifiers were incorporated when the TCRbeta library was constructed. MiXCR was run by TCRdb on the PCR reads, yielding one entry per CDR3 protein. The table records about 58,000 distinct CDR3 sequences, 35% to 55% of them present only once. Germline V gives CDR1 DFQATT, CDR2 SNEGSKA (reference sequence). The CDR3 totals 10 residues. Trimming left V 5 bases short and J 6 bases short, with 8 bases between. This chain uses TRBV20-1 with TRBJ2-7; D might be TRBD2 (6 bases). The sample consisted of PBMCs, mostly from graft donor cells, taken 360 days after TCRalphabeta/CD19-depleted stem cell transplant. The sequence came from a male patient aged 10 to 17 who had a stem cell transplant for acute lymphoblastic leukemia, so the T cells may come from the graft donor. The CDR3 sequence: CSAQEGEQYF. The DNA for the CDR3 is TGCAGTGCTCAGGAGGGCGAGCAGTACTTC.